This T cell receptor beta chain was profiled in a study of blood T cell repertoires in COVID-19. In the study overall: The study drew acute and convalescent COVID-19 samples from the United States, Italy and Spain. The cDNA or gDNA used as material had been derived from T cells, B-cell-depleted T cells, or PBMCs.

Trimming stripped 3 bases from V and 0 bases from J, with 8 bases between. The CDR3 is 15 amino acids. Germline V gives CDR1 LGHDT, CDR2 YNNKEL (reference sequence). Source study methods: Nucleated cell number was recorded as an estimate derived from reference gene primer amplification. Profiling relied on immunoSEQ multiplex PCR, and the TCRdb table lists in-frame clones only, not all of them. V, J and clone size are taken as reported in that table, and D and trimming were inferred from the DNA itself. In the table there are roughly 59,000 clones, around four fifths of which are singletons. The sequenced material came from peripheral blood. This chain joins TRBV3-1 (or the pseudogene TRBV3-2) and TRBJ2-2, with a weak D call TRBD2 (6 bases). The clonotype comes from a woman aged 45 to 65 with active or convalescent COVID-19. The CDR3 sequence is CASSQTSANTGELFF. The CDR3 coding sequence is TGTGCCAGCAGCCAGACTAGTGCGAACACCGGGGAGCTGTTTTTT.